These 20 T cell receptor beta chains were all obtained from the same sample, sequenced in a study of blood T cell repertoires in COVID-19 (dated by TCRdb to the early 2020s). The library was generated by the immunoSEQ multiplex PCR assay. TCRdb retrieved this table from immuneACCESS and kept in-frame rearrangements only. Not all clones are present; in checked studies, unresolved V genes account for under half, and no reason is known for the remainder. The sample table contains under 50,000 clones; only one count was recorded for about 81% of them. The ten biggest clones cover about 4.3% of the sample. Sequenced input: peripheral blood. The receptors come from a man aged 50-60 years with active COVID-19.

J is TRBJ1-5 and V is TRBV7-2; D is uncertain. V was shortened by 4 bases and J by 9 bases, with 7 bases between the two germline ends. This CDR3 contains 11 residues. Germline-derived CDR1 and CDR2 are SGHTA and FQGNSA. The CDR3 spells CASSSRGPQHF. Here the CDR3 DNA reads TGTGCCAGCAGCTCACGGGGGCCCCAGCATTTT.

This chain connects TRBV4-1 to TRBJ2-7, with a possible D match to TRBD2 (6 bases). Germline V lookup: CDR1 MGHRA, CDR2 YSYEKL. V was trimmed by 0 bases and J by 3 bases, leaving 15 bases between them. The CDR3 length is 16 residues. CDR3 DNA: TGCGCCAGCAGCCAAGATATGAGAGTGGGGGGCTACGAGCAGTACTTC. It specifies CASSQDMRVGGYEQYF.

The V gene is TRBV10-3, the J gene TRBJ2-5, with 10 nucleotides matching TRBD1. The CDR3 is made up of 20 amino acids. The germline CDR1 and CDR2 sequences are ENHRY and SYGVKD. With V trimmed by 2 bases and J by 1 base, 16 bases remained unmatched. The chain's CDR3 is CAISERGQGNAGAPQETQYF. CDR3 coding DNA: TGTGCCATCAGTGAGAGGGGACAGGGGAACGCGGGGGCGCCCCAAGAGACCCAGTACTTC.

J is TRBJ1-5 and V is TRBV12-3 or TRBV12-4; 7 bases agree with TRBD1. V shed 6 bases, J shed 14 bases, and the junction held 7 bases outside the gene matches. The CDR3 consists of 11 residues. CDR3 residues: CASRRQGEKHF. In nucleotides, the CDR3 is TGTGCCAGCAGAAGACAGGGCGAAAAGCATTTT.

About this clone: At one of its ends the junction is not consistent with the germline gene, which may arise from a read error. Here the CDR3 DNA reads TGTGCCAGCAGCCCACTTAGCTATCAGCCCCAGCATTTT. It encodes CASSPLSYQPQHF. The chain combines TRBV7-8 with TRBJ1-5, with D unresolved. Germline V lookup: CDR1 SGHVS, CDR2 FQNEAQ. The CDR3 consists of 13 residues.

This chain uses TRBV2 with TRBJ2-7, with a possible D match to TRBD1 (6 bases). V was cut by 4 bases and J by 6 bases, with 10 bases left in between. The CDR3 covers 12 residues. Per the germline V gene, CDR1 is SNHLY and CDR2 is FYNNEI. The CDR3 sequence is CASSAGTPEQYF. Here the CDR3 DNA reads TGTGCCAGCAGTGCCGGGACACCCGAGCAGTACTTC.

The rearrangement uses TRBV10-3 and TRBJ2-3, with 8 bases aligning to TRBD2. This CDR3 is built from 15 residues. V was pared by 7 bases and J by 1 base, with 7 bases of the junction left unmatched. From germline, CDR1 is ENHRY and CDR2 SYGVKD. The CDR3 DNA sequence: TGTGCCATCAACCGCCCGGGACTAGGCACAGATACGCAGTATTTT. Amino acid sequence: CAINRPGLGTDTQYF.

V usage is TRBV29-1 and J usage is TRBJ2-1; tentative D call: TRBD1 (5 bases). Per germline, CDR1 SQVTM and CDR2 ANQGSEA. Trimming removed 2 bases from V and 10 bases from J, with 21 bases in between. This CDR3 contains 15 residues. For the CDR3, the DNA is TGCAGCGTTGAAAGTATTGGGCAGGGAAAAGAAGAGCAGTTCTTC. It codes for CSVESIGQGKEEQFF.

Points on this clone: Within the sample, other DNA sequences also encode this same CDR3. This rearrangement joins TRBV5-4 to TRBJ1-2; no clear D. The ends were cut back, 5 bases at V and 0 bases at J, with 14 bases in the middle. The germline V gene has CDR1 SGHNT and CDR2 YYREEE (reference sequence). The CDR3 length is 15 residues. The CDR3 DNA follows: TGTGCCAGCAGTCACCGGGGTGAAGCTAACTATGGCTACACCTTC. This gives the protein CASSHRGEANYGYTF.

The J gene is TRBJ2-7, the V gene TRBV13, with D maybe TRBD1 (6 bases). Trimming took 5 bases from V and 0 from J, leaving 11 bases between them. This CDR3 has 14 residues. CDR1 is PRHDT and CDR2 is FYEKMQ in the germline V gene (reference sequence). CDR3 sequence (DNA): TGTGCCAGCAGCATACAGGGCAGCTCCTACGAGCAGTACTTC. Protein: CASSIQGSSYEQYF.

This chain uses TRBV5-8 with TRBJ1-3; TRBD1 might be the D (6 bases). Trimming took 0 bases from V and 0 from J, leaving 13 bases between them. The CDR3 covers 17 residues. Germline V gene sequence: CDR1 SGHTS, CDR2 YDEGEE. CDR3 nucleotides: TGTGCCAGCAGCTTGGTGTGGCGGGGGGCCTCTGGAAACACCATATATTTT. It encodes CASSLVWRGASGNTIYF.

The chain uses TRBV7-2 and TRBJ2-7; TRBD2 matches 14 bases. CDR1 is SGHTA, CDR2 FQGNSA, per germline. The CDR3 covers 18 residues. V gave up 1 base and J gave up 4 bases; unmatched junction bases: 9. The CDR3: CASSLGLAGGPQWYEQYF. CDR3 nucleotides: TGTGCCAGCAGCTTAGGACTAGCGGGGGGGCCTCAGTGGTACGAGCAGTACTTC.

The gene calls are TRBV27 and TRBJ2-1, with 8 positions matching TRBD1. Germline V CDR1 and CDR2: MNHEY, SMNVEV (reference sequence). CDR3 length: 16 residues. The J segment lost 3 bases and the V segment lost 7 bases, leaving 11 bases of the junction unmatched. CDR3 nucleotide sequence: TGTGCCAGCACCGTGGGTTTGACAGGGGTCTACAATGAGCAGTTCTTC. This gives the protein CASTVGLTGVYNEQFF.

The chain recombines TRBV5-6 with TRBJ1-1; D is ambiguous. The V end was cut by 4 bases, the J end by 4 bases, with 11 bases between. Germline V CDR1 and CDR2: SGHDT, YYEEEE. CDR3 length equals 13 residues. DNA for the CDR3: TGTGCCAGCAGCCCCGGGGAGGTCACTGAAGCTTTCTTT. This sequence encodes CASSPGEVTEAFF.

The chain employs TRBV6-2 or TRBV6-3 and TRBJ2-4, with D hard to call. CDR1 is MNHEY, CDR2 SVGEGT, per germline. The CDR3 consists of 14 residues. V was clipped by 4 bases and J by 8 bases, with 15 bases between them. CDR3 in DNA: TGTGCCAGCAGTTCGCAAGTCTCAAGAGACATTCAGTACTTC. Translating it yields CASSSQVSRDIQYF.

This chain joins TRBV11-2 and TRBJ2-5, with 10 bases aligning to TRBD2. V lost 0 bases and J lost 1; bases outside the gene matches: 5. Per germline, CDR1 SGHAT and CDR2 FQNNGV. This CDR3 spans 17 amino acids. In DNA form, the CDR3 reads TGTGCCAGCAGCTTAGATTCCCTAGCGGGGGCCCAAGAGACCCAGTACTTC. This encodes CASSLDSLAGAQETQYF.

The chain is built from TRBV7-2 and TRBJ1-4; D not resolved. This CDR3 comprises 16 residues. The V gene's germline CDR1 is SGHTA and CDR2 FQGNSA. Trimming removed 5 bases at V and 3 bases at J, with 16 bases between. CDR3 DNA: TGTGCCAGCAGCCCTCCCTCGGGGATGCCTAATGAAAAACTGTTTTTT. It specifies CASSPPSGMPNEKLFF.

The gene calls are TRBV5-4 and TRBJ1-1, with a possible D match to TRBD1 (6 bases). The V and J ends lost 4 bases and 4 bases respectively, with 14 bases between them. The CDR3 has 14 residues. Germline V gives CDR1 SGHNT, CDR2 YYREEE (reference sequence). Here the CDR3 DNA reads TGTGCCAGCAGCCAGACCAGGGGTACCACTGAAGCTTTCTTT. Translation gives CASSQTRGTTEAFF.

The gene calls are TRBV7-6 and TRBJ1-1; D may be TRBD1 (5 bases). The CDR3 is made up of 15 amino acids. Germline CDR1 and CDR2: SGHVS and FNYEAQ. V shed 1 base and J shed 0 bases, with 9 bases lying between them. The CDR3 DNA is TGTGCCAGCAGCTTAGACGGGGGGTTGAACACTGAAGCTTTCTTT. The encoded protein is CASSLDGGLNTEAFF.

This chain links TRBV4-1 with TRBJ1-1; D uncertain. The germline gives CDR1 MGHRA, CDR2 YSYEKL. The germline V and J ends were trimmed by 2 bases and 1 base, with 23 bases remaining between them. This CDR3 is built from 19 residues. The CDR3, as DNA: TGCGCCAGCAGCCAACCTACGCGCATCCTGGCCCCGGGGAACACTGAAGCTTTCTTT. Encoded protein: CASSQPTRILAPGNTEAFF.